This T cell receptor (beta chain) was captured by sequencing in a study of cytomegalovirus exposure and HLA in healthy donors. Vbeta (60) and Jbeta (13) primers were used in the PCR. TCRdb keeps only in-frame clones here, not all; method: immunoSEQ multiplex PCR. The sample contains 150,000 to 200,000 clones, roughly four fifths of which appear only once. The receptor's source is a woman between 25 and 40 years old in good health and CMV-seropositive. Source material: PBMCs.

Written as DNA, the CDR3 is TGTGCCAGCAGCTTAGCAGCAGCGGGTGAAAAACTGTTTTTT. This encodes CASSLAAAGEKLFF. V usage is TRBV7-2 and J usage is TRBJ1-4; D ambiguous. V was clipped by 0 bases and J by 7 bases, with 9 bases between them. Germline V gene sequence: CDR1 SGHTA, CDR2 FQGNSA. This CDR3 is 14 amino acids long.